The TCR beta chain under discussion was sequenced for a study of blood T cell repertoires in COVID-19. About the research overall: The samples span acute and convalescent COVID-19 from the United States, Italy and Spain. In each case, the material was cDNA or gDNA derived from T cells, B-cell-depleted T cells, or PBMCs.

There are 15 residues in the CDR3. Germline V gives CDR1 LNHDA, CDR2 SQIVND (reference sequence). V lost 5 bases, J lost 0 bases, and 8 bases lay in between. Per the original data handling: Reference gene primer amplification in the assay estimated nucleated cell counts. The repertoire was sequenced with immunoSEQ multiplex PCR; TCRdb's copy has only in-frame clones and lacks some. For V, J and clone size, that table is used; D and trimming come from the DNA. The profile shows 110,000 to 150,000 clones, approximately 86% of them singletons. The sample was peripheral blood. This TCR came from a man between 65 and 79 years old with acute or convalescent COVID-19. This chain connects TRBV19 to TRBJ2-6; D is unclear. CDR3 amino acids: CASSLQISGANVLTF. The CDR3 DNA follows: TGTGCCAGTAGTCTACAGATCTCTGGGGCCAACGTCCTGACTTTC. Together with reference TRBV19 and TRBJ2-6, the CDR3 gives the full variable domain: DGGITQSPKYLFRKEGQNVTLSCEQNLNHDAMYWYRQDPGQGLRLIYYSQIVNDFQKGDIAEGYSVSREKKESFPLTVTSAQKNPTAFYLCASSLQISGANVLTFGAGSRLTVL.